This is a list of T cell receptor beta chains from one sample in a study of cytomegalovirus exposure and HLA in healthy donors. The table came from immunoSEQ multiplex PCR; TCRdb's copy has only in-frame clones and leaves some out. The table has about 200,000 clones, 70% to 85% seen once. The specimen was PBMCs. The receptor set was obtained from a middle-aged man in good health and CMV-seronegative. The CDR3 runs from the conserved cysteine through the conserved F or W. A D gene is named only where the DNA matches it firmly. Clone size is not always given. Where it is, it says once, few, many or a class for expanded clones.

j_call clone_size d_call v_call cdr3_aa cdr3_nt
TRBJ1-5 . . TRBV5-1 CASSLDRGQPQHF TGCGCCAGCAGCTTGGATAGGGGTCAGCCCCAGCATTTT
TRBJ1-6 . . TRBV28 CASSVQGYNSPLHF TGTGCCAGCAGTGTACAGGGATATAATTCACCCCTCCACTTT
TRBJ2-1 . TRBD2 TRBV28 CASSISGDINNEQFF TGTGCCAGCAGTATCAGCGGGGATATAAACAATGAGCAGTTCTTC
TRBJ2-3 . . TRBV4-1 CASKTFGGVSTDTQYF TGCGCCTCCAAAACCTTCGGGGGAGTAAGCACAGATACGCAGTATTTT
TRBJ2-3 . TRBD1 TRBV18 CASSPSRTGLDTQYF TGTGCCAGCTCACCCTCCAGGACAGGTTTGGATACGCAGTATTTT
TRBJ2-5 . . TRBV18 CASSPPGIETQYF TGTGCCAGCTCACCCCCAGGGATTGAGACCCAGTACTTC
TRBJ2-7 . TRBD2 TRBV5-1 CASSSGLAGGPSHEQYF TGCGCCAGCAGTTCAGGACTAGCGGGAGGGCCTTCTCACGAGCAGTACTTC
TRBJ2-7 . TRBD1 TRBV28 CASSFQATGLIGGYEQYF TGTGCCAGCAGTTTTCAAGCGACAGGGCTAATTGGGGGCTACGAGCAGTACTTT
TRBJ2-1 . . TRBV19 CASSRVDEQFF TGTGCCAGTTCCCGCGTCGATGAGCAGTTCTTC
TRBJ2-7 few TRBD2 TRBV5-8 CASSLDPAGVDEQYF TGTGCCAGCAGCTTGGATCCAGCGGGAGTCGACGAGCAGTACTTC
TRBJ2-1 . TRBD2 TRBV19 CASSITASGISYNEQFF TGTGCCAGTAGTATTACCGCAAGCGGGATTTCCTACAATGAGCAGTTCTTC
TRBJ1-4 . TRBD1 TRBV4-1 CASGKTGTGDEKLFF TGCGCCAGCGGAAAAACCGGGACAGGGGATGAAAAACTGTTTTTT
TRBJ2-1 . TRBD2 TRBV5-4 CASSWGLAGGRNEQFF TGTGCCAGCAGCTGGGGACTAGCGGGAGGACGCAATGAGCAGTTCTTC
TRBJ1-2 . . TRBV6-4 CASSPSVADYGYTF TGTGCCAGCAGTCCCTCGGTTGCTGACTATGGCTACACCTTC
TRBJ2-7 . . TRBV6-5 CASSPGQGISYEQYF TGTGCCAGCAGCCCCGGACAAGGGATCTCCTACGAGCAGTACTTC
TRBJ1-5 few . TRBV28 CASSPTGISNQPQHF TGTGCCAGCAGTCCCACAGGGATTAGCAATCAGCCCCAGCATTTT
TRBJ1-2 . TRBD1 TRBV4-1 CASSQLRTGANYGYTF TGCGCCAGCAGCCAACTAAGGACAGGTGCAAACTATGGCTACACCTTC
TRBJ1-5 . . TRBV30 CAWQGLTSNQPQHF TGTGCCTGGCAGGGACTGACATCAAATCAGCCCCAGCATTTT
TRBJ1-1 . . TRBV4-2 CASSQDRKEATEAFF TGTGCCAGCAGCCAAGACAGGAAGGAGGCTACTGAAGCTTTCTTT
TRBJ1-4 few TRBD1 TRBV4-1 CASSLGTGGSELFF TGCGCCAGCAGCCTCGGGACAGGGGGCTCGGAACTGTTTTTT
TRBJ2-5 . . TRBV7-2 CASSQEAVLGTQYF TGTGCCAGCAGCCAAGAAGCGGTTCTGGGGACCCAGTACTTC
TRBJ2-3 . . TRBV11-2 CASSHATVDTQYF TGTGCCAGCAGCCACGCGACTGTAGATACGCAGTATTTT
TRBJ2-4 once . TRBV30 CAWSRQRIAKNIQYF TGTGCCTGGTCTCGACAGAGAATAGCCAAAAACATTCAGTACTTC
TRBJ1-2 . TRBD1 TRBV15 CATSPRQGAGGYTF TGTGCCACCAGCCCCCGACAGGGGGCGGGTGGCTACACCTTC
TRBJ1-6 . . TRBV11-2 CASSVTGISPLHF TGTGCCAGCAGCGTTACAGGGATTTCACCCCTCCACTTT
TRBJ2-1 . TRBD1 TRBV29-1 CSARTGGHNEQFF TGCAGCGCGCGGACAGGGGGACACAATGAGCAGTTCTTC
TRBJ1-1 . TRBD1 TRBV5-5 CASSGSTGQTEAFF TGTGCCAGCAGCGGGTCGACAGGGCAAACTGAAGCTTTCTTT
TRBJ2-3 once TRBD2 TRBV5-1 CASRHGTSGSTDTQYF TGCGCCAGCAGGCATGGGACTAGCGGGAGCACAGATACGCAGTATTTT
TRBJ2-3 few . TRBV15 CATSRGRGDTDTQYF TGTGCCACCAGCAGGGGCAGGGGGGACACAGATACGCAGTATTTT
TRBJ2-7 . . TRBV9 CASSPSPGISYEQYF TGTGCCAGCAGCCCTTCCCCCGGGATCTCCTACGAGCAGTACTTC
TRBJ2-3 . . TRBV5-1 CASSLTGSDTQYF TGCGCCAGCAGCTTGACGGGATCAGATACGCAGTATTTT